Each of the 28 T cell receptor beta chains below was sequenced from the same sample in a study of shared T cell receptors in the human thymus (dated by TCRdb to the early 2020s). The library came from the immunoSEQ multiplex PCR assay. TCRdb holds this immuneACCESS table with in-frame rearrangements only. Some clones are missing; in checked studies, unresolved V genes explain under half, and the rest has no known cause. The sample includes hundreds of thousands of clones, with 80% to 90% observed a single time. The top ten clonotypes cover roughly 0.0094% of the sample. These data also featured in a second study, about human thymus T cells.

Material: thymocytes. The receptors come from a boy under two years old with a congenital heart defect. Donor details come from another sample of the same person, matched by shared clones.

V is TRBV5-6 and J is TRBJ1-5, with 7 nucleotides matching TRBD1. In germline, CDR1 is SGHDT, CDR2 YYEEEE. The J segment lost 2 bases and the V segment lost 1 base, leaving 6 bases of the junction unmatched. The CDR3 consists of 16 residues. The CDR3 spells CASSLSRDSRNQPQHF. The DNA for the CDR3 is TGTGCCAGCAGCTTGAGCCGGGACAGCCGCAATCAGCCCCAGCATTTT.

The rearrangement joins TRBV6-5 to TRBJ1-3; D remains unclear. The V end was cut by 0 bases, the J end by 4 bases, with 4 bases between. The CDR3 consists of 13 residues. In germline, CDR1 is MNHEY, CDR2 SVGAGI. In DNA, the CDR3 is TGTGCCAGCAGTTACTCGACAGGAAACACCATATATTTT. This sequence encodes CASSYSTGNTIYF.

The gene calls are TRBV15 and TRBJ2-5, with TRBD1 matching over 9 bases. The CDR3 totals 16 residues. V gave up 0 bases and J gave up 4 bases; unmatched junction bases: 6. Germline V lookup: CDR1 LNHNV, CDR2 YYDKDF (reference sequence). CDR3 coding DNA: TGTGCCACCAGCAGAGAGGGGGACAGGGTGGTAGAGACCCAGTACTTC. Translation: CATSREGDRVVETQYF.

CDR3 amino acids: CASSGAGDGKLFF. CDR3 nucleotides: TGTGCCAGCAGTGGCGCAGGGGACGGAAAACTGTTTTTT. J is TRBJ1-4 and V is TRBV7-2; possible D gene TRBD1, 6 bases. CDR1 SGHTA and CDR2 FQGNSA come from the germline V gene. This CDR3 has 13 residues. The V end was cut by 6 bases, the J end by 10 bases, with 15 bases between. Complete variable domain (other parts from reference TRBV7-2 and TRBJ1-4): GAGVSQSPSNKVTEKGKDVELRCDPISGHTALYWYRQSLGQGLEFLIYFQGNSAPDKSGLPSDRFSAERTGGSVSTLTIQRTQQEDSAVYLCASSGAGDGKLFFGSGTQLSVL.

This chain's CDR3 is CSVLGGTLDTEAFF. CDR3 sequence (DNA): TGCAGCGTTTTAGGGGGTACACTAGACACTGAAGCTTTCTTT. The V call is TRBV29-1, the J call TRBJ1-1; tentatively, D is TRBD1 (6 bases). This CDR3 is 14 amino acids long. Germline V gene data show CDR1 as SQVTM and CDR2 as ANQGSEA. V dropped 5 bases and J dropped 3 bases, with 16 bases sitting between them. Full variable domain (rest looked up from reference TRBV29-1 and TRBJ1-1): SAVISQKPSRDICQRGTSLTIQCQVDSQVTMMFWYRQQPGQSLTLIATANQGSEATYESGFVIDKFPISRPNLTFSTLTVSNMSPEDSSIYLCSVLGGTLDTEAFFGQGTRLTVV.

CDR3 sequence reads: CASSLRICLRVEINYGYTF. In DNA form, the CDR3 reads TGTGCCAGCAGCCTGAGGATTTGCCTCCGCGTAGAGATTAACTATGGCTACACCTTC. The chain couples TRBV28 to TRBJ1-2; D unresolved. With 6 bases removed from V and 1 base from J, the gap between germline ends came to 27 bases. Germline loops: CDR1 MDHEN, CDR2 SYDVKM. The CDR3 loop spans 19 amino acids.

The V call is TRBV27, the J call TRBJ1-1, with 8 bases identical to TRBD1. Germline V gene data show CDR1 as MNHEY and CDR2 as SMNVEV (reference sequence). The junction had 8 bases not matched to a gene; V was cut back by 6 bases and J by 8 bases. This CDR3 contains 13 residues. CDR3 bases: TGTGCCAGCAGCTCCTCCGGGACAGGAGAAGCTTTCTTT. The encoded protein is CASSSSGTGEAFF.

This clone is a singleton in its sample. The CDR3 spells CASSLAWRGTGHPYGYTF. The CDR3 bases are TGTGCCAGCAGCTTAGCGTGGAGGGGGACAGGACATCCCTATGGCTACACCTTC. The J gene is TRBJ1-2, the V gene TRBV7-6, with 8 bases fitting TRBD1. The V gene's germline CDR1 is SGHVS and CDR2 FNYEAQ. Trimming at V came to 0 bases and at J to 4 bases, leaving 13 bases not matched to a gene. This CDR3 is 18 amino acids long. Filled out from reference TRBV7-6 and TRBJ1-2, the complete variable domain reads GAGVSQSPRYKVTKRGQDVALRCDPISGHVSLYWYRQALGQGPEFLTYFNYEAQQDKSGLPNDRFSAERPEGSISTLTIQRTEQRDSAMYRCASSLAWRGTGHPYGYTFGSGTRLTVV.

The rearrangement joins TRBV7-8 to TRBJ2-7; TRBD2 agrees at 9 bases. The V gene end was trimmed by 5 bases and the J gene end by 2 bases; junction bases not matched to a gene: 13. The CDR3 loop spans 17 amino acids. Looked up from germline, CDR1 is SGHVS and CDR2 is FQNEAQ. The CDR3 loop is CASSRPGLAKPTYEQYF. CDR3 in DNA: TGTGCCAGCAGCAGACCGGGACTAGCTAAACCGACCTACGAGCAGTACTTC.

The genes are TRBV19 and TRBJ1-6, with D possibly TRBD1 on 5 matching bases. The CDR3 spans 15 residues. Trimming pared 4 bases from V and 8 bases from J, leaving 15 bases between. Germline V gene data show CDR1 as LNHDA and CDR2 as SQIVND (reference sequence). CDR3 sequence (DNA): TGTGCCAGTAGTAAACGGACCCAAGGGGATTCACCCCTCCACTTT. Its protein is CASSKRTQGDSPLHF.

The chain recombines TRBV5-6 with TRBJ1-3, with D unresolved. Trimming shortened V by 5 bases and J by 0 bases, and 15 bases separated the two germline ends. Germline V gene sequence: CDR1 SGHDT, CDR2 YYEEEE. This CDR3 has 16 residues. This chain's CDR3 is CASRPSGGLSGNTIYF. The CDR3 region has the DNA TGTGCCAGCAGGCCGAGCGGCGGGCTCTCTGGAAACACCATATATTTT.

This clone was picked up a small number of times. The chain combines TRBV19 with TRBJ1-6; 7 bases fit TRBD1. Per the germline V gene, CDR1 is LNHDA and CDR2 is SQIVND (reference sequence). J lost 7 bases, V lost 6 bases, and 9 bases had no gene match. The CDR3 is 15 amino acids. CDR3 coding DNA: TGTGCCAGTAGGGACCAGATGGGACAGAATTCACCCCTCCACTTT. Amino acids: CASRDQMGQNSPLHF. The full variable domain, rest sourced from reference TRBV19 and TRBJ1-6, is DGGITQSPKYLFRKEGQNVTLSCEQNLNHDAMYWYRQDPGQGLRLIYYSQIVNDFQKGDIAEGYSVSREKKESFPLTVTSAQKNPTAFYLCASRDQMGQNSPLHFGNGTRLTVT.

This clone was observed a handful of times. The CDR3 loop is CASSHGTSGTSPEQYF. The CDR3 region has the DNA TGCGCCAGCAGCCACGGGACTAGCGGGACTTCTCCCGAGCAGTACTTC. The J gene is TRBJ2-7, the V gene TRBV4-3; 13 nucleotides line up with TRBD2. This CDR3 has 16 amino acids. J gave up 6 bases and V 3 bases, and 8 bases lay outside the gene matches. In germline, CDR1 is LGHNA, CDR2 YSLEER.

This clone was seen more than once but under ten times. The gene calls are TRBV6-5 and TRBJ2-1; D ambiguous. CDR1 is MNHEY and CDR2 is SVGAGI in the germline V gene. With 6 bases removed from V and 6 bases from J, the gap between germline ends came to 18 bases. The CDR3 covers 15 residues. CDR3 sequence (DNA): TGTGCCAGCAGCCCTGCCCCCCTCAGAAGCAATGAGCAGTTCTTC. Residues: CASSPAPLRSNEQFF.

This chain links TRBV11-2 with TRBJ1-5, with 7 positions matching TRBD1. Germline V gene lookup returns CDR1 SGHAT and CDR2 FQNNGV. The CDR3 is 16 residues long. V gave up 5 bases and J gave up 2 bases; unmatched junction bases: 9. The CDR3: CASSPDRESGNQPQHF. The CDR3 DNA follows: TGTGCCAGCAGCCCAGACAGGGAAAGTGGCAATCAGCCCCAGCATTTT.

The rearrangement joins TRBV5-6 to TRBJ2-3; the D gene is possibly TRBD1 (7 bases). The germline CDR1 and CDR2 sequences are SGHDT and YYEEEE. V shed 3 bases and J shed 5 bases, with 16 bases lying between them. This CDR3 spans 15 amino acids. CDR3: CASSYGRGAEDTQYF. DNA for the CDR3: TGTGCCAGCAGCTACGGCAGGGGGGCCGAAGATACGCAGTATTTT.

The V gene is TRBV28, the J gene TRBJ1-2; 9 positions agree with TRBD1. The CDR3 is made up of 19 amino acids. V trimming: 3 bases; J trimming: 0 bases; junction bases outside the gene matches: 14. Germline CDR1 and CDR2: MDHEN and SYDVKM. CDR3 DNA sequence: TGTGCCAGCAGTTTCCCAACTCCGGGACAGGGAAATACTAACTATGGCTACACCTTC. Translation gives CASSFPTPGQGNTNYGYTF.

The chain combines TRBV5-1 with TRBJ1-2, with a tentative D call TRBD1 (6 bases). CDR1 and CDR2 (germline): SGHRS, YFSETQ. The CDR3 is 13 residues long. Deletions cut 4 bases from V and 2 bases from J, with 9 bases between. This CDR3 reads CASSAGQNYGYTF. The CDR3 DNA reads TGCGCCAGCAGCGCCGGACAGAACTATGGCTACACCTTC.

V usage is TRBV6-6 and J usage is TRBJ2-7; perhaps TRBD2 as D (6 bases). V was cut by 2 bases and J by 6 bases, with 14 bases left in between. The CDR3 has 14 residues. The germline V gene encodes CDR1 MNHNY and CDR2 SVGAGI (reference sequence). DNA for the CDR3: TGTGCCAGCAGTTACGTCGGAGGGGCCGGCGAGCAGTACTTC. Encoded protein: CASSYVGGAGEQYF.

This rearrangement joins TRBV4-3 to TRBJ2-3; 7 bases match TRBD1. Trimming removed 4 bases from V and 2 bases from J; junction bases left unmatched: 12. Germline V CDR1 and CDR2: LGHNA, YSLEER. The CDR3 extends over 17 amino acids. This CDR3 reads CASSPVHPGQNTDTQYF. The CDR3 bases are TGCGCCAGCAGCCCGGTTCATCCGGGACAGAACACAGATACGCAGTATTTT.

The rearrangement uses TRBV30 and TRBJ1-5, with 10 nucleotides matching TRBD1. Germline V gene sequence: CDR1 GTSNPN, CDR2 SVGIG (reference sequence). The CDR3 is 14 amino acids. Germline trimming cut 5 bases from V and 6 bases from J; bases unmatched to any gene: 7. CDR3 DNA sequence: TGTGCCTGGGCCGGGACAGGGGACGCTCAGCCCCAGCATTTT. It encodes CAWAGTGDAQPQHF.

V usage is TRBV5-1 and J usage is TRBJ1-2; D possibly corresponds to TRBD1 (5 bases). In germline, CDR1 is SGHRS, CDR2 YFSETQ. V was cut by 0 bases and J by 4 bases, with 19 bases left in between. The CDR3 is made up of 17 amino acids. The CDR3 region has the DNA TGCGCCAGCAGCTTGGCCGAGGCGCGGGGGGTTGGCTATGGCTACACCTTC. This codes for CASSLAEARGVGYGYTF.

The chain has TRBV7-4 and TRBJ2-2; TRBD2 matches at 13 bases. Germline V gives CDR1 SGHVT, CDR2 SQSDAQ. The CDR3 loop spans 15 amino acids. V lost 6 bases to trimming and J lost 5 bases; unmatched junction nucleotides: 3. CDR3 protein: CASRRLAGGTGELFF. The DNA of the CDR3 is TGTGCCAGCAGAAGACTAGCGGGAGGAACCGGGGAGCTGTTTTTT. The full variable domain, its missing parts supplied by reference TRBV7-4 and TRBJ2-2, is GAGVSQSPRYKVAKRGRDVALRCDSISGHVTLYWYRQTLGQGSEVLTYSQSDAQRDKSGRPSGRFSAERPERSVSTLKIQRTEQGDSAVYLCASRRLAGGTGELFFGEGSRLTVL.

The chain joins TRBV7-9 to TRBJ2-7; a weak D match, TRBD1 (6 bases). The germline V gene encodes CDR1 SEHNR and CDR2 FQNEAQ (reference sequence). With 4 bases removed from V and 0 bases from J, the gap between germline ends came to 22 bases. This CDR3 has 18 amino acids. The CDR3 reads CASSYKRPGHSSSYEQYF. The CDR3 bases are TGTGCCAGCAGCTATAAACGGCCGGGACACTCTAGCTCCTACGAGCAGTACTTC.

V gene TRBV11-2 combines with J gene TRBJ1-1, with D tentatively TRBD1 (5 bases). CDR1 SGHAT and CDR2 FQNNGV come from the germline V gene. This CDR3 has 12 amino acids. V shed 1 base and J shed 10 bases, with 10 bases lying between them. The CDR3 loop is CASSLVSGGAFF. CDR3 nucleotides: TGTGCCAGCAGCTTAGTTTCCGGGGGAGCTTTCTTT.

The V call is TRBV7-2, the J call TRBJ1-2; the D gene is possibly TRBD1 (5 bases). Germline V gives CDR1 SGHTA, CDR2 FQGNSA. The V end was cut by 2 bases, the J end by 0 bases, with 16 bases between. The CDR3 has 17 residues. The CDR3 nucleotides are TGTGCCAGCAGCTTACAGGGCCGGGAGCGAACTAACTATGGCTACACCTTC. This codes for CASSLQGRERTNYGYTF.

The chain joins TRBV15 to TRBJ1-5; D unclear. Germline assignment: CDR1 LNHNV and CDR2 YYDKDF (reference sequence). The CDR3 covers 13 residues. Between the trimmed V and J ends, which lost 3 bases and 4 bases, there was a span of 7 bases. The CDR3 sequence: CATSSDKNQPQHF. The DNA for the CDR3 is TGTGCCACCAGCAGTGACAAAAATCAGCCCCAGCATTTT.

This rearrangement joins TRBV4-3 to TRBJ2-4; TRBD2 matches at 8 bases. The CDR3 spans 19 residues. With V trimmed by 1 base and J by 0 bases, 11 bases remained unmatched. Per the germline V gene, CDR1 is LGHNA and CDR2 is YSLEER. The CDR3 DNA sequence: TGCGCCAGCAGCCAAGGCGCGGGAGGCGAAATTATAGCCAAAAACATTCAGTACTTC. This encodes CASSQGAGGEIIAKNIQYF.